The present T cell receptor beta chain was sequenced within a study of shared clonotypes between healthy human individuals. As regards this clone: Its specificity is not known.

Study findings and constraints: There were few donors, and this limited the genetic and exposure-history diversity represented. Roughly 5% of naive CD4 clonotypes were common to a few donors.

This CDR3 has 16 amino acids. V gave up 6 bases and J gave up 4 bases; unmatched junction bases: 10. The V gene's germline CDR1 is MDHEN and CDR2 SYDVKM. The test was conducted at deep level. When replicate PCRs were run on sorted subsets, they used about 200 ng DNA, tens of thousands of T cell genomes. Generated by immunoSEQ multiplex PCR, the TCRdb table keeps only in-frame clones and is missing some. The sample consists of 1.6 million or so clones, about 98.5% of them appearing once. The sample consisted of naive CD4+ T cells sorted from blood. Subset noted: CD45RA+ positively selected. The chain has TRBV28 and TRBJ2-1; 9 bases line up with TRBD1. The sequence derives from a man younger than 45 in good health. The CDR3, as DNA: TGTGCCAGCAGGAGTCCGGGACAGGGTAGTTACAATGAGCAGTTCTTC. Its protein product is CASRSPGQGSYNEQFF.